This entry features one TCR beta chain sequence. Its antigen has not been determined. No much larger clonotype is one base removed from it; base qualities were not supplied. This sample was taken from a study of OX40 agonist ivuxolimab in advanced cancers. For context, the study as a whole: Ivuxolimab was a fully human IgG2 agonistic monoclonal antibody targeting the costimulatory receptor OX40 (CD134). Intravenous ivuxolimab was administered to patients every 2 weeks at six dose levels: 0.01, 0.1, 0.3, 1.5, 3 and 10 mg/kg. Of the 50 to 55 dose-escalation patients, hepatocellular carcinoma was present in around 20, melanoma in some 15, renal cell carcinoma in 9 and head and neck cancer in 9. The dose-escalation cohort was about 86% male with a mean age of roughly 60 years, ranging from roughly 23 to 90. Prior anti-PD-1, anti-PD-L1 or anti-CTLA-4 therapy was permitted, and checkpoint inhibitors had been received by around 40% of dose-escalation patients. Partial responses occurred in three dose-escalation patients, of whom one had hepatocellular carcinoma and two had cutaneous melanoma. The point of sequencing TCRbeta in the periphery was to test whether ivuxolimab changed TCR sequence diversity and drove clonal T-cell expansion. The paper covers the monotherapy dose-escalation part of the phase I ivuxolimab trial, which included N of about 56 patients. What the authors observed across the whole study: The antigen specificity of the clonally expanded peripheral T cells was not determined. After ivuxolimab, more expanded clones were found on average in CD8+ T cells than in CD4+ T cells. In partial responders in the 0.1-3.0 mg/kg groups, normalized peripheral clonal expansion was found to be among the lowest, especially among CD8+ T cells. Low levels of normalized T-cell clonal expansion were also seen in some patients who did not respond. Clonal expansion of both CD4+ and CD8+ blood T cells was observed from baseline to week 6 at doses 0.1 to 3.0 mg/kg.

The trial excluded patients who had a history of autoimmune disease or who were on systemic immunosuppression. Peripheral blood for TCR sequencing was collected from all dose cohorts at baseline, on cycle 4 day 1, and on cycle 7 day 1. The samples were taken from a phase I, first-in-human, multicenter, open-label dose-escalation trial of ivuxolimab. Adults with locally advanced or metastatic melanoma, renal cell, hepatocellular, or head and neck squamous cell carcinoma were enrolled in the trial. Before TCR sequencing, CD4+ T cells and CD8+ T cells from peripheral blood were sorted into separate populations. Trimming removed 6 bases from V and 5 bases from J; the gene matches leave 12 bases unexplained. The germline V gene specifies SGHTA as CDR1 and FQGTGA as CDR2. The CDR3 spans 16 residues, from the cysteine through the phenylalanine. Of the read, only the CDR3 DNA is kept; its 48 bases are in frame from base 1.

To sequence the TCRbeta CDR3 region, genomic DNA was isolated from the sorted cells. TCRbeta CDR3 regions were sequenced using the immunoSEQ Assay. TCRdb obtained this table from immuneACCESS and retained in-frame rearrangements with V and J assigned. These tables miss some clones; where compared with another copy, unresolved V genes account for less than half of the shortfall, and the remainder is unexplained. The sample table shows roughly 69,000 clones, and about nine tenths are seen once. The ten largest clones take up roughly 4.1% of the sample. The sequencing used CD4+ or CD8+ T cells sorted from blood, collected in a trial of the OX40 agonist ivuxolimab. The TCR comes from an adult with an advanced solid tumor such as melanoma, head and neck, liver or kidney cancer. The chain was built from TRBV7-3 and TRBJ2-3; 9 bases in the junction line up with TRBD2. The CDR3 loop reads CASSSIGGGALDTQYF. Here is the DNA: TGTGCCAGCAGTTCCATAGGCGGGGGGGCCTTAGATACGCAGTATTTT.